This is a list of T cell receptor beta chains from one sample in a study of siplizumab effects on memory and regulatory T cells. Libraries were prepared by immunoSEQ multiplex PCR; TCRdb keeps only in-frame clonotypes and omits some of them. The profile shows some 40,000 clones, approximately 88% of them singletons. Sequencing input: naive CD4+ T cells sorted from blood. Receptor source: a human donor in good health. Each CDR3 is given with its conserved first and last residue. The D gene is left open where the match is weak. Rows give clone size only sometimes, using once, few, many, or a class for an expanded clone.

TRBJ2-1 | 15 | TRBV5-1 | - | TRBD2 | CASSLTSGGRNEQFF | TGCGCCAGCAGCCTGACTAGCGGGGGGCGGAATGAGCAGTTCTTC
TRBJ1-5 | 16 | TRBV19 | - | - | CASSAARDTFYQPQHF | TGTGCCAGTAGTGCGGCCCGGGACACCTTCTATCAGCCCCAGCATTTT
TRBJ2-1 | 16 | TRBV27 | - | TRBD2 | CASSSKTSGRLNEQFF | TGTGCCAGCAGTTCCAAGACTAGCGGGAGGCTTAATGAGCAGTTCTTC
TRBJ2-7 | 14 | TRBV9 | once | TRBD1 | CASSARDREYEQYF | TGTGCCAGCAGCGCTCGGGACAGGGAGTACGAGCAGTACTTC
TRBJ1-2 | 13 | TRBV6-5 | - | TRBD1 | CASIGTGDYGYTF | TGTGCCAGCATTGGGACAGGGGACTATGGCTACACCTTC
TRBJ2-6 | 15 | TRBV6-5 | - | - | CASTRGGSGANVLTF | TGTGCCAGCACTAGGGGGGGGAGTGGGGCCAACGTCCTGACTTTC
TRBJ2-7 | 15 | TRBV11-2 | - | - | CASSPAGILSYEQYF | TGTGCCAGCAGCCCCGCCGGGATCCTCTCCTACGAGCAGTACTTC
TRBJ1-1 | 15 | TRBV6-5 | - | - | CASSYSKRVFLPAFF | TGTGCCAGCAGTTACTCGAAACGGGTATTTCTACCCGCTTTCTTT
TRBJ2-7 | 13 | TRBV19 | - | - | CASSMHGAREQYF | TGTGCCAGTAGTATGCACGGTGCAAGAGAGCAGTACTTC
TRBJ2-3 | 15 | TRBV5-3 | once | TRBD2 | CARSLPGGARDTQYF | TGTGCCAGAAGCTTGCCCGGGGGGGCCAGAGATACGCAGTATTTT
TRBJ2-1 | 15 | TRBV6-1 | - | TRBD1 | CASSETGNSYNEQFF | TGTGCCAGCAGTGAGACAGGGAACTCCTACAATGAGCAGTTCTTC
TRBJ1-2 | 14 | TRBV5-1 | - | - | CASTAAPLPYGYTF | TGCGCCAGCACCGCAGCTCCTCTACCCTATGGCTACACCTTC
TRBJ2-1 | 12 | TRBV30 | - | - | CAWKKSGPPEFF | TGTGCCTGGAAGAAATCGGGACCACCAGAGTTCTTC
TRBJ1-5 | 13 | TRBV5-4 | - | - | CASSLASDQPQHF | TGTGCCAGCAGCTTGGCATCGGATCAGCCCCAGCATTTT
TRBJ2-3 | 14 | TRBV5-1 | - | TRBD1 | CASSLARGQVTQYF | TGCGCCAGCAGCTTGGCCAGGGGGCAGGTTACGCAGTATTTT
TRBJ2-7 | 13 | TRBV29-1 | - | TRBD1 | CSVRTGWEDEQYF | TGCAGCGTCAGGACAGGGTGGGAGGACGAGCAGTACTTC
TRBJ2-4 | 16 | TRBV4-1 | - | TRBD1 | CASSHPVGGQGNIQYF | TGCGCCAGCAGCCACCCCGTGGGGGGACAGGGAAACATTCAGTACTTC
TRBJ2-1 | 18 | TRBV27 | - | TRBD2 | CASSPPGLAGLSYNEQFF | TGTGCCAGCAGTCCCCCGGGACTAGCGGGCCTCTCCTACAATGAGCAGTTCTTC
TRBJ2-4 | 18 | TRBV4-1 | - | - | CASSRGSRPRWAKNIQYF | TGCGCCAGCAGCCGAGGGAGCAGACCCCGGTGGGCCAAAAACATTCAGTACTTC
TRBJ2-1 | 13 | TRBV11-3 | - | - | CASSMTEYNEQFF | TGTGCCAGCAGCATGACGGAATACAATGAGCAGTTCTTC
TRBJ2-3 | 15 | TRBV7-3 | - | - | CASSLNRASTDTQYF | TGTGCCAGCAGCTTAAACAGGGCAAGCACAGATACGCAGTATTTT
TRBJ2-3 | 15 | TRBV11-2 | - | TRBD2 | CASSYSGRGPDTQYF | TGTGCCAGCAGCTACAGCGGGAGGGGACCAGATACGCAGTATTTT
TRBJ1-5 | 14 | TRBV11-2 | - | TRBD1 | CASSDGQGNQPQHF | TGTGCCAGCAGCGACGGACAGGGAAATCAGCCCCAGCATTTT
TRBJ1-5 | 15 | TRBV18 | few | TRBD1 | CASSPGQTGNQPQHF | TGTGCCAGCTCCCCGGGACAGACGGGCAATCAGCCCCAGCATTTT
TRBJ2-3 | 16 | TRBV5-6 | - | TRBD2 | CASSLGRGSSTDTQYF | TGTGCCAGCAGCTTGGGTCGCGGGAGTTCCACAGATACGCAGTATTTT
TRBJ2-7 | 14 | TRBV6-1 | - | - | CASSRLQGAPEQYF | TGTGCCAGCAGTCGGCTCCAGGGAGCCCCCGAGCAGTACTTC
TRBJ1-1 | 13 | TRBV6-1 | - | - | CASSEISRYEAFF | TGTGCCAGCAGTGAGATTTCTAGGTATGAAGCTTTCTTT
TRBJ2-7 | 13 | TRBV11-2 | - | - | CASSLARAYEQYF | TGTGCCAGCAGCTTAGCGAGGGCCTACGAGCAGTACTTC
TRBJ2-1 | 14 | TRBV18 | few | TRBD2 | CASSPPGLASEQFF | TGTGCCAGCTCACCCCCGGGACTAGCATCTGAGCAGTTCTTC
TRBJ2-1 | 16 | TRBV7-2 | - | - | CASSLGGGGSYNEQFF | TGTGCCAGCAGCTTGGGTGGTGGTGGGTCCTACAATGAGCAGTTCTTC
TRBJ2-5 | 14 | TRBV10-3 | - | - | CAIGAPNLQETQYF | TGTGCCATCGGGGCTCCCAACCTTCAAGAGACCCAGTACTTC
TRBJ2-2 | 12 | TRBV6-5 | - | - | CASSRETGELFF | TGTGCCAGCAGTCGAGAGACCGGGGAGCTGTTTTTT
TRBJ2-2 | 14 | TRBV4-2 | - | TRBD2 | CASSGTSGTGELFF | TGTGCCAGCAGCGGGACTAGCGGCACCGGGGAGCTGTTTTTT
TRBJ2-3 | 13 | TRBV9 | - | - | CASSVEGGDTQYF | TGTGCCAGCAGCGTGGAGGGGGGAGATACGCAGTATTTT
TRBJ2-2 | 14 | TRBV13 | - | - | CASSSSRSPGELFF | TGTGCCAGCAGCTCATCTCGGAGTCCCGGGGAGCTGTTTTTT
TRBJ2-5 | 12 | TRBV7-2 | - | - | CASSLYQETQYF | TGTGCCAGCAGCTTGTACCAAGAGACCCAGTACTTC
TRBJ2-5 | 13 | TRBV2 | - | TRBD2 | CASSAGGQETQYF | TGTGCCAGCAGTGCGGGGGGGCAAGAGACCCAGTACTTC
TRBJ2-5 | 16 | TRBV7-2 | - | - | CASSLYGGGLGGTQYF | TGTGCCAGCAGCTTATATGGCGGGGGCTTAGGGGGGACCCAGTACTTC
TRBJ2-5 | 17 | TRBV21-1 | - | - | CASSKGRRGARQETQYF | TGTGCCAGCAGCAAAGGTCGGAGGGGGGCGAGGCAAGAGACCCAGTACTTC
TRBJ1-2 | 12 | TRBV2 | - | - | CASSEAGVDYTF | TGTGCCAGCAGTGAAGCAGGGGTGGACTACACCTTC
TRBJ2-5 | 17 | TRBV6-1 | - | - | CASSEKRAGVRGETQYF | TGTGCCAGCAGTGAAAAGCGGGCAGGGGTAAGGGGAGAGACCCAGTACTTC
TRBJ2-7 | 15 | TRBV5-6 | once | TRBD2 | CASSSLTSGRHEQYF | TGTGCCAGCAGCTCCTTGACTAGCGGGAGACACGAGCAGTACTTC
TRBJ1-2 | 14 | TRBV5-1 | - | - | CASSLGATNYGYTF | TGCGCCAGCAGCTTGGGGGCCACCAACTATGGCTACACCTTC
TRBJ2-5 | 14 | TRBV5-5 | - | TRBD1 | CASSRRTGEETQYF | TGTGCCAGCAGCCGTAGAACAGGGGAAGAGACCCAGTACTTC
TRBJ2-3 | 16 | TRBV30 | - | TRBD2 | CAWGKLADSLGDTQYF | TGTGCCTGGGGAAAGCTAGCGGACTCATTAGGGGATACGCAGTATTTT
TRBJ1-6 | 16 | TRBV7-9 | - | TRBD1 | CASSLAGQGDNSPLHF | TGTGCCAGCAGCTTAGCGGGACAGGGCGACAATTCACCCCTCCACTTT
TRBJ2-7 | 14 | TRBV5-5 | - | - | CASIPGRSPYEQYF | TGTGCCAGCATCCCCGGGAGATCCCCCTACGAGCAGTACTTC
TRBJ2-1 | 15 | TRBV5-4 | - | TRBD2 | CASNPGLEGSNEQFF | TGTGCCAGCAATCCGGGACTAGAGGGAAGTAATGAGCAGTTCTTC
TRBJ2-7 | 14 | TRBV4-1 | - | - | CASSPGRGMNEQYF | TGCGCCAGCAGCCCGGGGAGGGGGATGAACGAGCAGTACTTC
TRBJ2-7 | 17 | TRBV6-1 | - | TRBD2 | CAISESLLAGGNYEQYF | TGTGCCATCAGTGAGTCGCTGCTAGCGGGAGGAAACTACGAGCAGTACTTC
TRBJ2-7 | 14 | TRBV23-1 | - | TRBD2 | CASSHGAGEGEQYF | TGCGCCAGCAGTCACGGAGCGGGAGAGGGAGAGCAGTACTTC
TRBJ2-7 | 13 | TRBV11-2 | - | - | CASSHTPFYEQYF | TGTGCCAGCAGTCATACGCCGTTCTACGAGCAGTACTTC
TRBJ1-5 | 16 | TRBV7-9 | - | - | CASSLDTGYTNQPQHF | TGTGCCAGCAGCTTAGATACAGGGTACACTAATCAGCCCCAGCATTTT